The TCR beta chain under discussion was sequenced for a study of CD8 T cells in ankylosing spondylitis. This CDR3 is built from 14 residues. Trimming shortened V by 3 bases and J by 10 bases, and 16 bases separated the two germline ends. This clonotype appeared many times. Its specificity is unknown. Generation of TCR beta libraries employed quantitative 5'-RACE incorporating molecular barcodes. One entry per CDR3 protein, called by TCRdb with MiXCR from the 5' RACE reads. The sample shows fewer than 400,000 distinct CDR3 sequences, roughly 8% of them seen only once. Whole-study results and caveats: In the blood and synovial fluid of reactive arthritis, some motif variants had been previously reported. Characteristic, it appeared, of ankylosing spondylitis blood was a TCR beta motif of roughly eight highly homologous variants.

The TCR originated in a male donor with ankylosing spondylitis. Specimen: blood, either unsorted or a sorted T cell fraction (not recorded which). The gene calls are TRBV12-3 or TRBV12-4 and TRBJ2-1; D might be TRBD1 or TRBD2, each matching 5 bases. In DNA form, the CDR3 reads TGTGCCAGCAGTTTGGTTGCTAGCAGGGTGGAGCAGTTCTTC. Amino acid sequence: CASSLVASRVEQFF.